A selection of T cell receptor beta chains follows, all from one sample in a study of blood T cell repertoires in COVID-19. The data were produced by immunoSEQ multiplex PCR, yet TCRdb's version contains in-frame clones alone and is incomplete. Here the sample spans under 100,000 clones, roughly 88% being singletons. The sample was peripheral blood. Receptors were obtained from a woman at least 80 years old with COVID-19, enrolled during active disease. CDR3s include the opening cysteine and the closing phenylalanine or tryptophan. A D gene is named only where the DNA matches it firmly. Not every row has a clone size; where given, it reads once, few, many or a size class.

j_call clone_size d_call v_call cdr3_nt cdr3_aa
TRBJ2-3 once TRBD1 TRBV19 TGTGCCAGTAGTGTTCGACAGGGGGCTATAGATACGCAGTATTTT CASSVRQGAIDTQYF
TRBJ1-2 . TRBD1 TRBV27 TGTGCCAGCAGTTTAGTGCAGGGGGGTGGCTACACCTTC CASSLVQGGGYTF
TRBJ2-3 . TRBD2 TRBV3-1/TRBV3-2 TGTGCCAGCAGCCAAGTCGGGAGCGGGGGAAATACGCAGTATTTT CASSQVGSGGNTQYF
TRBJ2-2 . TRBD1 TRBV6-2/TRBV6-3 TGTGCCAGCAGTATAGGACAGGGGATTTCTTTCGCCGGGGAGCTGTTTTTT CASSIGQGISFAGELFF
TRBJ1-1 . . TRBV3-1/TRBV3-2 TGTGCCAGCAGCGCCACAGGGAACACTGAAGCTTTCTTT CASSATGNTEAFF
TRBJ2-1 . . TRBV18 TGTGCCAGCTCACCACTGGCCGGCGGTGAGCAGTTCTTC CASSPLAGGEQFF
TRBJ2-7 . . TRBV4-3 TGCGCCAGCAGCCAAGAATATTTCGGGTCTACCTACGAGCAGTACTTC CASSQEYFGSTYEQYF
TRBJ1-3 . . TRBV18 TGTGCCAGCTCACCAAGCAGGCCCTCTGGAAACACCATATATTTT CASSPSRPSGNTIYF
TRBJ1-5 . TRBD1 TRBV6-2/TRBV6-3 TGTGCCAGCAGTTACAGCCCAGGGGGTAATCAGCCCCAGCATTTT CASSYSPGGNQPQHF
TRBJ2-3 . TRBD2 TRBV2 TGTGCCAGCAGTCGACTAGCGCCCCCAGATACGCAGTATTTT CASSRLAPPDTQYF
TRBJ2-1 . TRBD2 TRBV5-1 TGCGCCAGCAGCCGGGGGACTAGCGGGCGCTCCTACAATGAGCAGTTCTTC CASSRGTSGRSYNEQFF
TRBJ1-6 . TRBD1 TRBV5-4 TGTGCCAGCAGCGCGGACAGGGATTCACCCCTCCACTTT CASSADRDSPLHF
TRBJ2-7 . TRBD1 TRBV11-2 TGTGCCAGCAGCTTAGAAGGCAGGGGGTACGAGCAGTACTTC CASSLEGRGYEQYF
TRBJ1-2 . TRBD1 TRBV28 TGTGCCAGCAGTTTAAATGGGGGCAGGGGGAACTATGGCTACACCTTC CASSLNGGRGNYGYTF
TRBJ2-3 . . TRBV7-2 TGTGCCAGCAGCTTAAGGGCTAGCGTTGTTAGCACAGATACGCAGTATTTT CASSLRASVVSTDTQYF
TRBJ2-7 . . TRBV10-3 TGTGCCATCTCGGGGAATTCCTACGAGCAGTACTTC CAISGNSYEQYF
TRBJ1-2 . . TRBV6-2/TRBV6-3 TGTGCCAGCAGTTGGAGGGTCGAGGGCTACACCTTC CASSWRVEGYTF
TRBJ1-2 . . TRBV21-1 TGTGCCAGCAGCAAACCCGAGGTAGGTTGTCCCTATGGCTACACCTTC CASSKPEVGCPYGYTF
TRBJ1-2 . . TRBV7-2 TGTGCCAGCAGCCAGATACAGGGTTATGGCTACACCTTC CASSQIQGYGYTF
TRBJ2-7 . TRBD1 TRBV7-8 TGTGCCAGCAGCTTGGGACAGGGTCTCTACGAGCAGTACTTC CASSLGQGLYEQYF
TRBJ2-7 . . TRBV5-1 TGCGCCAGCAGCTTGGGGGGCAAAAAGAACTACGAGCAGTACTTC CASSLGGKKNYEQYF
TRBJ2-1 . . TRBV7-2 TGTGCCAGCAGCTTAGATCCGGCCTACAATGAGCAGTTCTTC CASSLDPAYNEQFF
TRBJ2-5 . . TRBV5-1 TGCGCCAGCAGCTTGTTACGAGGTCAAGAGACCCAGTACTTC CASSLLRGQETQYF
TRBJ2-1 . TRBD1 TRBV6-6 TGTGCCAGCAGTCGAAGGACAGGGGGCGATCTTGGTGAGCAGTTCTTC CASSRRTGGDLGEQFF
TRBJ2-3 . . TRBV6-2/TRBV6-3 TGTGCCAGCAGTAGGGGAACAGATACGCAGTATTTT CASSRGTDTQYF
TRBJ2-3 . TRBD2 TRBV24-1 TGTGCCAGTAGCGGGACAACAGATACGCAGTATTTT CASSGTTDTQYF
TRBJ1-1 . . TRBV24-1 TGTGCCACCAGTGATCGTGACAGGTATGAAGCTTTCTTT CATSDRDRYEAFF
TRBJ2-2 once TRBD1 TRBV18 TGTGCCAGCTCACCCAGACAGGGTTTGGACACCGGGGAGCTGTTTTTT CASSPRQGLDTGELFF
TRBJ2-3 . TRBD2 TRBV5-1 TGCGCCAGCAGCCCGGGACTAGCGGACGGAGATACGCAGTATTTT CASSPGLADGDTQYF
TRBJ2-1 . TRBD2 TRBV19 TGTGCCAGTAGTATTCAGCTAGCGGGGACCTACAATGAGCAGTTCTTC CASSIQLAGTYNEQFF